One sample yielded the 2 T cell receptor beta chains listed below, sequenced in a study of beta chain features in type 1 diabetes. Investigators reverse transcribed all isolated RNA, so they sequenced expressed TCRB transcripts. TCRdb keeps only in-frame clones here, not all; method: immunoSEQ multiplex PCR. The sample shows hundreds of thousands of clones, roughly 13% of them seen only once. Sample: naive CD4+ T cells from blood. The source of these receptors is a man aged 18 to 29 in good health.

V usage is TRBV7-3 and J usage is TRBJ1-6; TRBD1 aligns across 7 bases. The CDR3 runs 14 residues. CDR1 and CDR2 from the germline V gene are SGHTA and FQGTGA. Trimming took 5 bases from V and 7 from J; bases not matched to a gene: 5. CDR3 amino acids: CASSTTGLNSPLHF. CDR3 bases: TGTGCCAGCAGCACGACAGGGTTGAATTCACCCCTCCACTTT.

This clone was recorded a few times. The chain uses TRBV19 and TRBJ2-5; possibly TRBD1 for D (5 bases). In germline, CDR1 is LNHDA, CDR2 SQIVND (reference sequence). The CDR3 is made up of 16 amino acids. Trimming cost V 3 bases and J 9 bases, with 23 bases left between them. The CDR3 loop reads CASSMTAGWNLASQYF. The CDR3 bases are TGTGCCAGTAGTATGACGGCAGGGTGGAATCTGGCGTCCCAGTACTTC.